This T cell receptor (beta chain) comes out of a study of T-cell reconstitution after alpha-beta-depleted transplantation in children. The length of the CDR3 is 16 residues. V was clipped by 7 bases and J by 2 bases, with 19 bases between them. Germline V gene data show CDR1 as SGHTA and CDR2 as FQGTGA. For TCRbeta, the library was prepared with unique molecular identifiers. TCRdb reanalysed the PCR reads using MiXCR and keeps one entry per CDR3 protein. The top ten clones hold about 28% of a sample with approximately 1,000,000 distinct CDR3 sequences, around 30% of them seen once. The chain carries TRBV7-3 and TRBJ2-3; D remains ambiguous. This receptor was obtained from a boy younger than two who had a stem cell transplant for SCID, so the T cells may come from the graft donor. The material sequenced was PBMCs, mostly from graft donor cells, taken 360 days after TCRalphabeta/CD19-depleted stem cell transplant. The CDR3 nucleotides are TGTGCCAGCACCAAAGGGCTTATTATGAACACAGATACGCAGTATTTT. Its translation: CASTKGLIMNTDTQYF.